The 27 T cell receptor beta chains in this list originate from one sample, sequenced in a study of blood T cell repertoires in COVID-19. This table comes from immunoSEQ multiplex PCR, and its TCRdb copy is limited to in-frame clones, with some not included. The sample lists around 180,000 clones, roughly 80% occurring once. The sequenced sample consisted of peripheral blood. The origin of the receptors is a human donor in a cohort sampled during active COVID-19.

J is TRBJ2-7 and V is TRBV19, with a tentative D call TRBD2 (7 bases). This CDR3 contains 15 residues. In germline, CDR1 is LNHDA, CDR2 SQIVND (reference sequence). V dropped 4 bases and J dropped 0 bases, with 13 bases sitting between them. CDR3 in DNA: TGTGCCAGTAGTAATAGGGGGGGGACCTCCTACGAGCAGTACTTC. As protein: CASSNRGGTSYEQYF.

Turning to this clone: The identical CDR3 is also encoded by other nucleotide sequences in the sample. The V gene is TRBV15, the J gene TRBJ2-5; D is unclear. Germline V gene lookup returns CDR1 LNHNV and CDR2 YYDKDF (reference sequence). Trimming left V 0 bases short and J 1 base short, with 9 bases between. The CDR3 spans 15 residues. The CDR3 coding sequence is TGTGCCACCAGCAGAGATCCTGGGCCCCAAGAGACCCAGTACTTC. It specifies CATSRDPGPQETQYF.

J is TRBJ2-1 and V is TRBV20-1, with TRBD2 matching 7 bases. Germline V gene sequence: CDR1 DFQATT, CDR2 SNEGSKA (reference sequence). The CDR3 is made up of 14 amino acids. The J segment lost 9 bases and the V segment lost 3 bases, leaving 11 bases of the junction unmatched. CDR3 region: CSASWGRADGEQFF. CDR3 bases: TGCAGTGCTAGTTGGGGGAGGGCGGATGGTGAGCAGTTCTTC.

The V gene is TRBV5-4, the J gene TRBJ2-5; no clear D gene. Germline CDR1 reads SGHNT; CDR2 reads YYREEE (reference sequence). V was shortened by 7 bases and J by 0 bases, with 10 bases between the two germline ends. The CDR3 loop spans 13 amino acids. DNA of the CDR3: TGTGCCAGCTCTACTACGTACCAAGAGACCCAGTACTTC. It yields the protein CASSTTYQETQYF.

The chain employs TRBV29-1 and TRBJ2-3, with 9 positions matching TRBD2. The trim removed 1 base at V and 6 bases at J, leaving 8 bases unmatched. The CDR3 contains 15 residues. Germline CDR1 reads SQVTM; CDR2 reads ANQGSEA. The CDR3 spells CSVEARREGRDTQYF. CDR3 bases: TGCAGCGTTGAAGCGCGGCGGGAGGGCCGCGATACGCAGTATTTT.

The rearrangement uses TRBV4-3 and TRBJ1-6, with D tentatively TRBD1 (6 bases). The germline V gene has CDR1 LGHNA and CDR2 YSLEER. The length of the CDR3 is 15 residues. Trimming cost V 1 base and J 7 bases, with 11 bases left between them. CDR3 DNA sequence: TGCGCCAGCAGCCAAGTCATAGGACAGAATTCACCCCTCCACTTT. Translation: CASSQVIGQNSPLHF.

This chain joins TRBV28 and TRBJ1-2, with D possibly matching TRBD1 (6 bases). V lost 6 bases and J 2 bases, leaving 13 bases between the germline ends. Germline loops: CDR1 MDHEN, CDR2 SYDVKM. This CDR3 is built from 14 residues. DNA of the CDR3: TGTGCCAGCAGCCCGCCGCAGGGGAACTATGGCTACACCTTC. This translates into CASSPPQGNYGYTF.

This sequence joins TRBV7-9 and TRBJ2-7; 8 bases line up with TRBD2. This CDR3 has 15 amino acids. In germline, CDR1 is SEHNR, CDR2 FQNEAQ (reference sequence). V trimming: 5 bases; J trimming: 5 bases; junction bases outside the gene matches: 11. Here the CDR3 reads CASSLAGTSIDEQYF. Written as DNA, the CDR3 is TGTGCCAGCAGCCTTGCCGGGACTAGTATTGACGAGCAGTACTTC.

The chain couples TRBV6-5 to TRBJ1-4; D is possibly TRBD1 (6 bases). CDR1 and CDR2 (germline): MNHEY, SVGAGI. The V end lost 5 bases, the J end lost 0 bases, and 10 bases lay between the germline ends. This CDR3 comprises 15 residues. The CDR3 DNA reads TGTGCCAGCAGTCCCAGGACAGCAACTAATGAAAAACTGTTTTTT. Encoded protein: CASSPRTATNEKLFF.

The chain recombines TRBV12-3 or TRBV12-4 with TRBJ2-7; TRBD1 matches 7 bases. CDR3 size: 13 residues. Losses at the gene ends were 5 bases for V and 2 bases for J; bases not matched to a gene: 3. The CDR3 nucleotides read TGTGCCAGCAGTCCCGACAGGGCCTACGAGCAGTACTTC. Its protein is CASSPDRAYEQYF.

The CDR3: CASSPDRNSYEQYF. The CDR3 region has the DNA TGTGCCAGTAGTCCCGACAGAAACTCCTACGAGCAGTACTTC. The chain links TRBV19 to TRBJ2-7; a possible D gene is TRBD1 (5 bases). V was trimmed by 5 bases and J by 0 bases, leaving 11 bases between them. CDR3 length equals 14 residues. Germline CDR1 and CDR2: LNHDA and SQIVND (reference sequence). Based on the CDR3 plus reference TRBV19 and TRBJ2-7, the full variable domain is DGGITQSPKYLFRKEGQNVTLSCEQNLNHDAMYWYRQDPGQGLRLIYYSQIVNDFQKGDIAEGYSVSREKKESFPLTVTSAQKNPTAFYLCASSPDRNSYEQYFGPGTRLTVT.

For this clone: This sample also contains other DNA sequences that code for the same CDR3. The chain recombines TRBV5-1 with TRBJ1-2; 9 nucleotides line up with TRBD1. Germline CDR1 and CDR2: SGHRS and YFSETQ. The CDR3 length is 14 residues. J lost 8 bases, V lost 4 bases, and 9 bases had no gene match. In nucleotides, the CDR3 is TGCGCCAGCAGCCCCCGGACAGGGGCGGGAGGCTACACCTTC. Its protein product is CASSPRTGAGGYTF.

This chain uses TRBV24-1 with TRBJ2-6, with D perhaps TRBD2 (6 bases). The V gene's germline CDR1 is KGHDR and CDR2 SFDVKD. This CDR3 is 14 amino acids long. Trimming stripped 7 bases from V and 4 bases from J, with 10 bases between. CDR3: CATSRGAGANVLTF. The CDR3 DNA follows: TGTGCCACCAGCCGCGGGGCAGGGGCCAACGTCCTGACTTTC.

The J gene is TRBJ2-5, the V gene TRBV28; TRBD2 aligns across 11 bases. The CDR3 loop spans 15 amino acids. Germline assignment: CDR1 MDHEN and CDR2 SYDVKM. Trimming removed 6 bases from V and 8 bases from J; junction bases left unmatched: 11. As DNA, the CDR3 is TGTGCCAGCAGAGACTCATCTAGCGGGAGGTCCACCCAGTACTTC. Its protein is CASRDSSSGRSTQYF. The full variable domain, completed using reference TRBV28 and TRBJ2-5, is DVKVTQSSRYLVKRTGEKVFLECVQDMDHENMFWYRQDPGLGLRLIYFSYDVKMKEKGDIPEGYSVSREKKERFSLILESASTNQTSMYLCASRDSSSGRSTQYFGPGTRLLVL.

In this sample, this clone turned up a few times. The chain links TRBV28 to TRBJ2-7, with TRBD1 matching over 8 bases. V trimming: 2 bases; J trimming: 6 bases; junction bases outside the gene matches: 6. Germline loops: CDR1 MDHEN, CDR2 SYDVKM. The CDR3 consists of 14 residues. CDR3 sequence (DNA): TGTGCCAGCAGTTTAGGCAGGGGGCGGCTCGAGCAGTACTTC. Translation: CASSLGRGRLEQYF.

This chain uses TRBV4-1 with TRBJ2-7; 10 bases match TRBD1. The CDR3 is 15 residues long. Germline trimming cut 7 bases from V and 3 bases from J; bases unmatched to any gene: 9. Germline V gene sequence: CDR1 MGHRA, CDR2 YSYEKL. The CDR3 here is CASTPSGTGVYEQYF. The CDR3 bases are TGCGCCAGCACCCCTTCCGGGACAGGGGTCTACGAGCAGTACTTC.

V usage is TRBV9 and J usage is TRBJ1-1; TRBD1 is a possible D gene (6 bases). Germline loops: CDR1 SGDLS, CDR2 YYNGEE. V was clipped by 6 bases and J by 11 bases, with 17 bases between them. The CDR3 spans 12 residues. The CDR3 sequence: CASNYPAGEAFF. The CDR3, as DNA: TGTGCCAGCAACTACCCTGCAGGGGAGGCTTTCTTT.

Here the CDR3 reads CASRATGLRDRYYEQYF. The CDR3 DNA follows: TGTGCCAGCAGGGCTACAGGGCTCCGGGACCGATACTACGAGCAGTACTTC. V usage is TRBV3-1 (or the pseudogene TRBV3-2) and J usage is TRBJ2-7; possible D gene TRBD1, 6 bases. CDR3 length equals 17 residues. Germline-derived CDR1 and CDR2 are LGHDT and YNNKEL (reference sequence). Between the trimmed V and J ends, which lost 6 bases and 3 bases, there was a span of 24 bases.

The CDR3 region is CAPWVGGGGGGNTGELFF. The DNA of the CDR3 is TGTGCCCCCTGGGTTGGCGGGGGGGGCGGGGGCAACACCGGGGAGCTGTTTTTT. The rearrangement joins TRBV9 to TRBJ2-2; 9 bases line up with TRBD2. This CDR3 comprises 18 residues. The trim removed 10 bases at V and 2 bases at J, leaving 18 bases unmatched. Germline V lookup: CDR1 SGDLS, CDR2 YYNGEE.

This chain uses TRBV6-2 or TRBV6-3 with TRBJ2-2, with 15 bases fitting TRBD2. CDR1 and CDR2 (germline): MNHEY, SVGEGT. There are 16 residues in the CDR3. V gave up 5 bases and J gave up 4 bases; unmatched junction bases: 2. CDR3 sequence: CASSGLAGGGTGELFF. CDR3 DNA sequence: TGTGCCAGCAGTGGACTAGCGGGAGGGGGCACCGGGGAGCTGTTTTTT.

This sequence joins TRBV2 and TRBJ2-7; 14 bases line up with TRBD2. With 6 bases clipped from V and 3 bases from J, the junction kept 10 bases outside the gene matches. The CDR3 runs to 17 residues. Germline V gives CDR1 SNHLY, CDR2 FYNNEI. This chain's CDR3 is CASRAGTSGSRDYEQYF. The CDR3 coding sequence is TGTGCCAGCAGGGCCGGGACTAGCGGGAGCCGAGACTACGAGCAGTACTTC.

This clone came up a few times. The chain employs TRBV24-1 and TRBJ2-7; the D gene is possibly TRBD1 (5 bases). The V end lost 5 bases, the J end lost 4 bases, and 23 bases lay between the germline ends. Germline assignment: CDR1 KGHDR and CDR2 SFDVKD. The CDR3 is 17 residues long. The CDR3, as DNA: TGTGCCACCAGTGCCTCGGGCCAGGGAAGGAGATATTACGAGCAGTACTTC. The encoded protein is CATSASGQGRRYYEQYF.

The rearrangement links TRBV7-2 to TRBJ2-1; 14 bases map to TRBD2. J gave up 7 bases and V 5 bases, and 13 bases lay outside the gene matches. The CDR3 is 18 amino acids. Germline CDR1 SGHTA, CDR2 FQGNSA. This CDR3 reads CASSGGGLAGVRWNEQFF. In DNA, the CDR3 is TGTGCCAGCAGCGGGGGGGGACTAGCGGGAGTTCGGTGGAATGAGCAGTTCTTC.

This chain joins TRBV29-1 and TRBJ2-2; 10 bases are shared with TRBD1. This CDR3 has 16 residues. Germline CDR1 SQVTM, CDR2 ANQGSEA. The trim removed 7 bases at V and 1 base at J, leaving 9 bases unmatched. CDR3 DNA sequence: TGCAGCGCTGGGGACAGGGGCCTTAAGAACACCGGGGAGCTGTTTTTT. This sequence encodes CSAGDRGLKNTGELFF.

The chain recombines TRBV5-1 with TRBJ1-1, with D possibly matching TRBD1 (6 bases). Germline V gives CDR1 SGHRS, CDR2 YFSETQ. The CDR3 runs 14 residues. Trimming removed 3 bases from V and 0 bases from J, with 9 bases in between. In DNA, the CDR3 is TGCGCCAGCAGCTGGGGACAAATGAACACTGAAGCTTTCTTT. This encodes CASSWGQMNTEAFF.

The table lists this clone with a count of one. The V and J genes are TRBV4-1 and TRBJ1-4; perhaps TRBD1 as D (5 bases). This CDR3 has 14 amino acids. Trimming took 1 base from V and 7 from J, leaving 10 bases between them. Germline CDR1 reads MGHRA; CDR2 reads YSYEKL. The CDR3 DNA follows: TGCGCCAGCAGCCAAGGGTCAGGGTTTGAAAAACTGTTTTTT. This gives the protein CASSQGSGFEKLFF.

The CDR3 DNA reads as TGTGCCAGCAGTTACGGGCAGTCCTATGGCTACACCTTC. Translated: CASSYGQSYGYTF. The chain employs TRBV6-5 and TRBJ1-2; D call uncertain. From germline, CDR1 is MNHEY and CDR2 SVGAGI. The CDR3 is 13 residues long. Deletions cut 2 bases from V and 4 bases from J, with 8 bases between.